This T cell receptor beta chain was observed in a study of post-analysis software for immune sequencing data. Study-level findings and limits: There were roughly 5 TRBV segments more frequent in patients than controls, and TRBV5-6, TRBV5-1 and TRBV20-1 were among them.

In regard to this clonotype: Its antigen is as yet unknown.

Germline CDR1 reads DFQATT; CDR2 reads SNEGSKA (reference sequence). The CDR3 covers 19 residues. The ends were cut back, 0 bases at V and 5 bases at J, with 28 bases in the middle. Unique molecular identifiers tagged the TCR beta cDNA libraries. Via MiXCR, TCRdb re-called the PCR reads, giving one row per CDR3 protein. The sample comprises 750,000 to 950,000 distinct CDR3 sequences, approximately 50% of which are singletons, and under 6% rests with the top ten. Sequenced input: blood. The rearrangement joins TRBV20-1 to TRBJ2-5; TRBD1 might be the D (5 bases). This sequence was found in a girl between 5 and 17 years old with multiple sclerosis. This CDR3 is CSARDLGPAYGRILETQYF. The CDR3, as DNA: TGCAGTGCTAGAGATCTGGGGCCAGCATACGGGCGAATCTTGGAGACCCAGTACTTC.